These T cell receptor beta chains were read from a single sample in a study of blood T cell repertoires in COVID-19. Generated by immunoSEQ multiplex PCR, the TCRdb table keeps only in-frame clones and is missing some. The table lists approximately 210,000 clones, about four fifths of them singletons. Material: peripheral blood. These receptors came from a woman aged 50 to 60 with acute or convalescent COVID-19. Each CDR3 is given with its conserved first and last residue. D genes are given only for firm matches. A row's size may be missing; if present it is once, few, many or a size class.

D	size	J	V	CDR3	DNA
.	few	TRBJ1-2	TRBV4-1	CASSRDPGRRAHDYTF	TGCGCCAGCAGCCGAGACCCAGGGCGCAGGGCCCATGACTACACCTTC
.	.	TRBJ2-7	TRBV4-2	CASSQVEGREQYF	TGTGCCAGCAGCCAAGTGGAGGGGAGGGAGCAGTACTTC
.	.	TRBJ2-7	TRBV11-3	CASSAGQAPYEQYF	TGTGCCAGCAGCGCCGGCCAGGCCCCCTACGAGCAGTACTTC
.	.	TRBJ2-2	TRBV9	CASSSAENTGELFF	TGTGCCAGCAGTAGCGCAGAGAACACCGGGGAGCTGTTTTTT
.	once	TRBJ2-1	TRBV11-2	CASSLYRSVIDNEQFF	TGTGCCAGCAGCTTATATCGGAGCGTTATTGACAATGAGCAGTTCTTC
.	.	TRBJ1-2	TRBV5-6	CASSLLGGDRNYGYTF	TGTGCCAGCAGCTTGCTCGGCGGGGATCGCAACTATGGCTACACCTTC
.	.	TRBJ2-5	TRBV10-3	CAIGGEGVQETQYF	TGTGCCATCGGCGGGGAGGGGGTCCAAGAGACCCAGTACTTC
TRBD1	few	TRBJ2-7	TRBV15	CATSRQRGQYEQYF	TGTGCCACCAGCAGACAAAGGGGGCAATACGAGCAGTACTTC
.	.	TRBJ1-1	TRBV6-4	CASSEGPEPNTEAFF	TGTGCCAGCAGTGAGGGCCCCGAACCGAACACTGAAGCTTTCTTT
.	once	TRBJ2-7	TRBV28	CASSLGGMVTYEQYF	TGTGCCAGCAGTTTGGGAGGTATGGTTACCTACGAGCAGTACTTC
.	once	TRBJ2-1	TRBV6-2/TRBV6-3	CASGPLGVVDNEQFF	TGTGCCAGCGGCCCATTAGGGGTGGTGGACAATGAGCAGTTCTTC
TRBD2	.	TRBJ2-7	TRBV28	CASSSGLAGVYYEQYF	TGTGCCAGCAGTTCCGGACTAGCGGGAGTTTACTACGAGCAGTACTTC
TRBD2	once	TRBJ2-7	TRBV11-2	CASSSGLAGTYEQYF	TGTGCCAGCAGCTCCGGACTAGCGGGAACTTACGAGCAGTACTTC
.	.	TRBJ1-4	TRBV28	CASSPGTYNEKLFF	TGTGCCAGCAGTCCCGGGACTTATAATGAAAAACTGTTTTTT
.	.	TRBJ1-5	TRBV19	CASSIKIRDQPQHF	TGTGCCAGTAGTATAAAAATACGGGATCAGCCCCAGCATTTT
TRBD2	.	TRBJ2-1	TRBV18	CASSPRGAGHDYNEQFF	TGTGCCAGCTCACCACGAGGAGCGGGGCACGACTACAATGAGCAGTTCTTC
TRBD2	.	TRBJ2-7	TRBV27	CASSSRVAGSSYEQYF	TGTGCCAGCAGTTCCAGGGTAGCGGGCAGCTCCTACGAGCAGTACTTC
.	.	TRBJ2-1	TRBV10-1	CASSEEPPSSYNEQFF	TGCGCCAGCAGTGAGGAGCCGCCTAGCTCCTACAATGAGCAGTTCTTC
TRBD2	once	TRBJ2-7	TRBV10-2	CASSGEGPSGPRNEQYF	TGCGCCAGCAGTGGGGAAGGACCTAGCGGCCCTAGGAACGAGCAGTACTTC
.	.	TRBJ1-6	TRBV2	CASTDRSSYNSPLHF	TGTGCCAGCACAGACAGGAGCTCCTATAATTCACCCCTCCACTTT